The clone carrying this T cell receptor (beta chain) was seen a handful of times. Antigen: not known. The sample is drawn from a study of T cells in Graves' hyperthyroidism and ophthalmopathy. TCR beta CDR3 regions were amplified from RNA transcripts. A first-round RT-PCR of the TCR CDR3 used the HTBI primer set. TCRdb reanalysed the multiplex PCR reads using MiXCR and keeps one entry per CDR3 protein. The top ten hold around a third of the sample, which has more than 300,000 distinct CDR3 sequences, about a sixth seen once. Aged 18 to 65, the patients had hyperthyroidism that was newly diagnosed and had lasted under 2 months. Exclusions: uncontrolled infection, other autoimmune disease, pregnancy, lactation. Study-wide findings and caveats: Separating ophthalmopathy from stable hyperthyroidism was achieved by a 13 V-J model.

Germline lookup yields CDR1 SGDLS and CDR2 YYNGEE. V lost 0 bases, J lost 7 bases, and 16 bases lay in between. This CDR3 has 15 amino acids. J is TRBJ1-2 and V is TRBV9; D possibly corresponds to TRBD1 (5 bases). This TCR was sampled from a woman in her 30s with Graves' hyperthyroidism that later progressed to Graves' ophthalmopathy. Material for sequencing was blood. CDR3 nucleotide sequence: TGTGCCAGCAGCGTAGATCCAGGGACTAAGGTTGGCTACACCTTC. Amino acids: CASSVDPGTKVGYTF.